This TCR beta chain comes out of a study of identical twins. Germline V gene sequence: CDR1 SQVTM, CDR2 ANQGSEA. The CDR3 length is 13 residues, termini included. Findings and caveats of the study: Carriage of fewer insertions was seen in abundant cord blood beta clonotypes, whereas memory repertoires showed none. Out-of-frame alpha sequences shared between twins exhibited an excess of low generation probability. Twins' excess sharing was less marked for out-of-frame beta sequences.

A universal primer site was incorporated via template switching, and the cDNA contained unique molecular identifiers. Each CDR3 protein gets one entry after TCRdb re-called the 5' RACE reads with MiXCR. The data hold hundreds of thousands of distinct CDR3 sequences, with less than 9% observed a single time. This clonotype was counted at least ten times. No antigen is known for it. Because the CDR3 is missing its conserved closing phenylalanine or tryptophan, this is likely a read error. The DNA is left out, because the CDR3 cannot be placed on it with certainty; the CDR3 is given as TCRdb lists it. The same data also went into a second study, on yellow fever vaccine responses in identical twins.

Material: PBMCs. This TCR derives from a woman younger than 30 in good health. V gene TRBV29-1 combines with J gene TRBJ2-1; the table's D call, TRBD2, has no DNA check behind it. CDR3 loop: CSVVLGTSGSPLL.